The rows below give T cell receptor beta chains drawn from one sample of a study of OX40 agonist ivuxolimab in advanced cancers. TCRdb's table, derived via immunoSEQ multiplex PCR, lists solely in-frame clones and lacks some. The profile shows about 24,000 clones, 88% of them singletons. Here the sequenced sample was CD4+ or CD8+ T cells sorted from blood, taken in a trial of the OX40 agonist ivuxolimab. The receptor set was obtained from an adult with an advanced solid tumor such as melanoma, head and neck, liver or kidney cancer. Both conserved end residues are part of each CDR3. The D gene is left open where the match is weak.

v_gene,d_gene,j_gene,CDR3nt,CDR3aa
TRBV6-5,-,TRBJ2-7,TGTGCCAGCAGTCGACGCACTCGCCCACCCTACGAGCAGTACTTC,CASSRRTRPPYEQYF
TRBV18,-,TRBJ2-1,TGTGCCAGCTCCGGGTTCCCGAGCTCCTACAATGAGCAGTTCTTC,CASSGFPSSYNEQFF
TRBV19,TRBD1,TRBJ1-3,TGTGCCAGTAGTCTGGGACAGGGCGGAAACACCATATATTTT,CASSLGQGGNTIYF
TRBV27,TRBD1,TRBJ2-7,TGTGCCAGCAGTTTATCGGACAGGAGCGGCGAGCAGTACTTC,CASSLSDRSGEQYF
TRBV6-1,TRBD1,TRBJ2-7,TGTGCCAGCAGTGAGACAGGGGGCCTCTACGAGCAGTACTTC,CASSETGGLYEQYF
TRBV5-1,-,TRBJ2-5,TGCGCCAGCAGCCTGATTCCGGGACCAGAGACCCAGTACTTC,CASSLIPGPETQYF
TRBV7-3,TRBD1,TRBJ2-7,TGTGCCAGCAGCTTAACCGGGGACAGAACCTACGAGCAGTACTTC,CASSLTGDRTYEQYF
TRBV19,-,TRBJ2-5,TGTGCCAGTAGTATAGTCTGGGCGGGATATGGTAGGAAGACCCAGTACTTC,CASSIVWAGYGRKTQYF
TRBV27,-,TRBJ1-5,TGTGCCAGCAGTCCCAGGGACGGCGGCAGACAGCCCCAGCATTTT,CASSPRDGGRQPQHF
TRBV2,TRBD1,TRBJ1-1,TGTGCCAGCAGTGGACAGGGCAACACTGAAGCTTTCTTT,CASSGQGNTEAFF
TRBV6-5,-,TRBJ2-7,TGTGCCAGCAGTTCCGGACAGAGGGAGTACTTC,CASSSGQREYF
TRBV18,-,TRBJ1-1,TGTGCCAGCTCACCGTCCGAATCGGCTTTCTTT,CASSPSESAFF
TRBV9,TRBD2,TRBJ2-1,TGTGCCAGCAGTCTTAGCGGGAGCTCCTACAATGAGCAGTTCTTC,CASSLSGSSYNEQFF
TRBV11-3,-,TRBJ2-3,TGTGCCAGCAGCCACGGACCAGATACGCAGTATTTT,CASSHGPDTQYF
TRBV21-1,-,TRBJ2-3,TGTGCCAGCAGCAAATGGTTGGCGGGGAGGGGGCCAGATACGCAGTATTTT,CASSKWLAGRGPDTQYF